The 22 T cell receptor beta chains below were found in one sample sequenced in a study of early T cells in non-severe SARS-CoV-2 infection. Each CDR3 protein gets one entry after TCRdb re-called the 5' RACE reads with MiXCR. The sample contains about 77,000 distinct CDR3 sequences, approximately 16% of which appear only once. The specimen was whole blood. The receptors here all came from an adult who was a healthcare worker with PCR-confirmed SARS-CoV-2 infection or an uninfected control (not recorded which).

This clonotype was recorded a few times. The J gene is TRBJ2-1, the V gene TRBV12-3 or TRBV12-4; tentatively, D is TRBD1 (6 bases). Trimming stripped 5 bases from V and 6 bases from J, with 11 bases between. The CDR3 covers 13 residues. The CDR3 DNA is TGTGCCAGCAGTCACAGGGCGGGCAATGAGCAGTTCTTC. Amino acid sequence: CASSHRAGNEQFF.

In this sample, this clonotype turned up a few times. This chain links TRBV12-3 or TRBV12-4 with TRBJ2-2; D is possibly TRBD1 (5 bases). V lost 3 bases and J lost 1, with 9 bases in between. The CDR3 is 15 amino acids. CDR3: CASSFAGQNTGELFF. DNA of the CDR3: TGTGCCAGCAGTTTCGCAGGGCAGAACACCGGGGAGCTGTTTTTT.

This clonotype was counted at least ten times. The chain has TRBV30 and TRBJ1-2; no clear D. Germline CDR1 GTSNPN, CDR2 SVGIG (reference sequence). The CDR3 is made up of 11 amino acids. V lost 4 bases and J lost 8, with 11 bases in between. The CDR3 spells CAWIVGLGYTF. DNA of the CDR3: TGTGCCTGGATCGTAGGGTTGGGCTACACCTTC.

The chain uses TRBV5-1 and TRBJ1-1; weak D call: TRBD1 (5 bases). This CDR3 spans 16 amino acids. V lost 4 bases to trimming and J lost 6 bases, with 22 bases between them. Germline V lookup: CDR1 SGHRS, CDR2 YFSETQ. CDR3 sequence: CASSVSQGRLGAEAFF. CDR3 nucleotides: TGCGCCAGCAGCGTGTCGCAGGGACGGCTGGGCGCTGAAGCTTTCTTT.

The chain joins TRBV3-1 to TRBJ1-6; TRBD1 matches 8 bases. V shed 1 base and J 8 bases; nucleotides not matched to a gene: 7. Germline values: CDR1 LGHDT, CDR2 YNNKEL (reference sequence). The CDR3 has 16 amino acids. Written as DNA, the CDR3 is TGTGCCAGCAGCCAAGGGGCCGGACAGGGCCATTCACCCCTCCACTTT. The encoded protein is CASSQGAGQGHSPLHF. The entire variable domain, with the rest obtained from reference TRBV3-1 and TRBJ1-6, is as follows: DTAVSQTPKYLVTQMGNDKSIKCEQNLGHDTMYWYKQDSKKFLKIMFSYNNKELIINETVPNRFSPKSPDKAHLNLHINSLELGDSAVYFCASSQGAGQGHSPLHFGNGTRLTVT.

V gene TRBV6-5 combines with J gene TRBJ2-3; 7 bases agree with TRBD2. V shed 3 bases, J shed 7 bases, and the junction held 10 bases outside the gene matches. From germline, CDR1 is MNHEY and CDR2 SVGAGI. The CDR3 contains 15 residues. The CDR3 sequence: CASSYSGTIGNTQYF. The DNA of the CDR3 is TGTGCCAGCAGTTATTCCGGGACTATAGGGAATACGCAGTATTTT.

This clonotype turned up a few times. CDR3 region: CASTWGPEGAGELFF. CDR3 DNA sequence: TGTGCCAGCACCTGGGGCCCCGAGGGGGCCGGGGAGCTGTTTTTT. This chain connects TRBV12-3 or TRBV12-4 to TRBJ2-2, with D perhaps TRBD1 (6 bases). The CDR3 loop spans 15 amino acids. The V end was cut by 7 bases, the J end by 6 bases, with 18 bases between.

The chain links TRBV5-1 to TRBJ2-6; no clear D gene. Germline V gene data show CDR1 as SGHRS and CDR2 as YFSETQ. V lost 3 bases and J 2 bases, leaving 6 bases between the germline ends. CDR3 length: 14 residues. Here the CDR3 DNA reads TGCGCCAGCAGCTACCTCACTGGGGCCAACGTCCTGACTTTC. Translation: CASSYLTGANVLTF.

This clonotype occurred a few times. The chain carries TRBV15 and TRBJ1-6; D gene unclear. There are 15 residues in the CDR3. Germline CDR1 reads LNHNV; CDR2 reads YYDKDF (reference sequence). Trimming left V 3 bases short and J 10 bases short, with 16 bases between. CDR3 in amino acids: CATSSSQVERSPLHF. Written as DNA, the CDR3 is TGTGCCACCAGCAGTAGTCAGGTAGAGCGGTCACCCCTCCACTTT.

This clonotype was counted only a few times. The chain links TRBV6-5 to TRBJ2-7; maybe TRBD2 (6 bases). This CDR3 is 15 amino acids long. Deletions cut 0 bases from V and 1 base from J, with 10 bases between. CDR1 is MNHEY and CDR2 is SVGAGI in the germline V gene. The DNA for the CDR3 is TGTGCCAGCAGTTACTCGGGGACTGAGTCCTACGAGCAGTACTTC. Amino acids: CASSYSGTESYEQYF.

The V call is TRBV10-2, the J call TRBJ2-7; the D is unclear. The CDR3 extends over 11 amino acids. Germline V gives CDR1 WSHSY, CDR2 SAAADI. The V gene lost 4 bases and the J gene lost 7 bases, with 8 bases spanning the gap. The CDR3 loop reads CASSVPGEQYF. DNA for the CDR3: TGCGCCAGCAGTGTACCGGGTGAGCAGTACTTC.

The chain employs TRBV7-9 and TRBJ2-1; D is unresolved. CDR3 length equals 12 residues. With 0 bases removed from V and 6 bases from J, the gap between germline ends came to 3 bases. Germline CDR1 is SEHNR and CDR2 is FQNEAQ (reference sequence). CDR3 in DNA: TGTGCCAGCAGCTTAGCGATCAATGAGCAGTTCTTC. Translated, it gives CASSLAINEQFF.

The V and J genes are TRBV28 and TRBJ1-2, with TRBD1 identical over 9 bases. The CDR3 has 13 amino acids. Trimming cost V 11 bases and J 0 bases; bases outside gene matches: 4. Germline-derived CDR1 and CDR2 are MDHEN and SYDVKM. CDR3 in DNA: TGTGCCCTTTACAGGGGGCCTAACTATGGCTACACCTTC. Its protein product is CALYRGPNYGYTF.

This clonotype came up a few times. This chain connects TRBV20-1 to TRBJ2-2; D gene unclear. Germline values: CDR1 DFQATT, CDR2 SNEGSKA (reference sequence). V was shortened by 6 bases and J by 1 base, with 15 bases between the two germline ends. The CDR3 consists of 15 residues. The CDR3 spells CSANGRGRNTGELFF. As DNA, the CDR3 is TGCAGTGCCAACGGACGAGGCCGGAACACCGGGGAGCTGTTTTTT.

This chain connects TRBV18 to TRBJ2-5; D not certain. V lost 3 bases to trimming and J lost 1 base, with 12 bases between them. Germline CDR1 is KGHSH and CDR2 is LQKENI. The CDR3 is made up of 15 amino acids. The CDR3 sequence: CASSPTPSLQETQYF. For the CDR3, the DNA is TGTGCCAGCTCACCTACCCCTTCTCTCCAAGAGACCCAGTACTTC. Complete variable domain (other parts from reference TRBV18 and TRBJ2-5): NAGVMQNPRHLVRRRGQEARLRCSPMKGHSHVYWYRQLPEEGLKFMVYLQKENIIDESGMPKERFSAEFPKEGPSILRIQQVVRGDSAAYFCASSPTPSLQETQYFGPGTRLLVL.

A few counts support this clonotype. V usage is TRBV28 and J usage is TRBJ2-3; TRBD1 or TRBD2 may be the D gene (5 bases each). The CDR3 contains 14 residues. Germline V CDR1 and CDR2: MDHEN, SYDVKM. Trimming removed 6 bases from V and 5 bases from J, with 15 bases in between. The CDR3 sequence: CASRGDSRRDTQYF. The CDR3 DNA reads as TGTGCCAGCAGGGGGGATTCAAGGAGAGATACGCAGTATTTT.

Ten or more counts support this clonotype. V usage is TRBV14 and J usage is TRBJ1-2; D gene uncertain. Per germline, CDR1 SGHDN and CDR2 FVKESK. The CDR3 contains 13 residues. V dropped 0 bases and J dropped 4 bases, with 6 bases sitting between them. The CDR3 DNA sequence: TGTGCCAGCAGCCAAGATTACAGCTATGGCTACACCTTC. Translation: CASSQDYSYGYTF.

In its sample, this clonotype was seen a few times. The CDR3 loop reads CASSYDGRGTDTQYF. The CDR3 DNA follows: TGTGCCAGCAGCTACGACGGGCGAGGGACAGATACGCAGTATTTT. This chain joins TRBV11-2 and TRBJ2-3, with D perhaps TRBD2 (5 bases). The CDR3 totals 15 residues. V lost 4 bases and J lost 3, with 14 bases in between. From germline, CDR1 is SGHAT and CDR2 FQNNGV.

This clonotype was recorded at least ten times. The gene calls are TRBV7-9 and TRBJ2-5; possibly TRBD1 for D (5 bases). In germline, CDR1 is SEHNR, CDR2 FQNEAQ (reference sequence). CDR3 length: 17 amino acids. The V end lost 5 bases, the J end lost 3 bases, and 22 bases lay between the germline ends. The CDR3, as DNA: TGTGCCAGCAGCCCATTCGCCCTGACAGTCGAAAAAGAGACCCAGTACTTC. Protein: CASSPFALTVEKETQYF.

The chain couples TRBV7-2 to TRBJ2-7, with 9 bases lining up with TRBD2. J was trimmed by 7 bases and V by 4 bases; bases with no gene match: 11. This CDR3 is built from 15 residues. Germline V CDR1 and CDR2: SGHTA, FQGNSA. As DNA, the CDR3 is TGTGCCAGCAGCTCTAGCGGGGTCTGGGGAGGTGAGCAGTACTTC. Its translation is CASSSSGVWGGEQYF.

The rearrangement uses TRBV10-3 and TRBJ2-3; perhaps TRBD1 as D (7 bases). Per germline, CDR1 ENHRY and CDR2 SYGVKD. V dropped 10 bases and J dropped 2 bases, with 10 bases sitting between them. The CDR3 spans 12 residues. CDR3 nucleotide sequence: TGTGCCACCAGGGGGGACACAGATACGCAGTATTTT. It yields the protein CATRGDTDTQYF.

In this sample, this clonotype turned up a few times. The V gene is TRBV7-9, the J gene TRBJ2-4; the match to TRBD2 covers 12 bases. V lost 5 bases, J lost 7 bases, and 9 bases stayed unmatched. This CDR3 is built from 16 residues. CDR1 SEHNR and CDR2 FQNEAQ come from the germline V gene (reference sequence). The CDR3 DNA sequence: TGTGCCAGCAGCCCTCACCGACTAGCGGGAGTGAACATTCAGTACTTC. Its translation is CASSPHRLAGVNIQYF.